Listed here is a single T cell receptor (beta chain). The sample belongs to a study of technical replicates of blood from a handful of donors. Clones were sequenced by immunoSEQ multiplex PCR, and TCRdb holds only the in-frame ones, with some missing. The sample carries 55,000 to 65,000 clones, approximately 92% recorded once. Between the trimmed V and J ends, which lost 5 bases and 1 base, there was a span of 11 bases. This CDR3 has 14 residues. The germline V gene encodes CDR1 LGHNA and CDR2 YSLEER. Sequences were obtained from PBMCs. The chain joins TRBV4-3 to TRBJ1-1; D is possibly TRBD1 (6 bases). The TCR comes from a human donor in good health. Some clones in this sample may be carry-over from other donors' samples. The DNA for the CDR3 is TGCGCCAGCAGCAACCGGGACAAGAACACTGAAGCTTTCTTT. Translated: CASSNRDKNTEAFF.